This note documents a single T cell receptor (beta chain) sequence. The antigen is unknown. The assay was immunoSEQ multiplex PCR, and TCRdb's table has in-frame clones only and misses some. This sample has around 190,000 clones, with around 94% found just once. The germline gives CDR1 GTSNPN, CDR2 SVGIG (reference sequence). Trimming shortened V by 1 base and J by 6 bases, and 16 bases separated the two germline ends. The CDR3 covers 15 residues. This specimen belongs to a study of T cell responses to AZD1222 COVID-19 vaccine. Overall study findings and caveats: A reported finding is that nearly half of spike-specific TCRs target unmutated variant regions. The donor group comprised mostly white British people and more females; the analysis possibly underestimated clonal diversity.

The receptor's source is an adult in good health. Sequences were derived from peripheral blood, sampled on day 0 of AZD1222 vaccination. The chain has TRBV30 and TRBJ1-5, with TRBD1 as a possible D gene (6 bases). The CDR3 spells CAWSAGGQWRQPQHF. CDR3 nucleotides: TGTGCCTGGAGTGCGGGAGGACAGTGGCGTCAGCCCCAGCATTTT.